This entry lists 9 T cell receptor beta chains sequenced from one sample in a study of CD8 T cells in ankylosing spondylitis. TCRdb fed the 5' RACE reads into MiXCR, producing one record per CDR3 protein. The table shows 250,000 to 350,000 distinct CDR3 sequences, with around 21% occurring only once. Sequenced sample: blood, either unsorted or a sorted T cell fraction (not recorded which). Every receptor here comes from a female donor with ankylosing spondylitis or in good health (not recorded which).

The CDR3 loop reads CASTTSLPRPDTQYF. The CDR3 region has the DNA TGTGCCAGCACCACCTCCCTACCCCGTCCAGATACGCAGTATTTT. The chain combines TRBV25-1 with TRBJ2-3; no clear D gene. The CDR3 spans 15 residues. V lost 7 bases to trimming and J lost 4 bases, with 18 bases between them. CDR1 is MGHDK and CDR2 is SYGVNS in the germline V gene.

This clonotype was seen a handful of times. In DNA form, the CDR3 reads TGCAGTGCTAAGACACCCGGGACTAGATACAATGAGCAGTTCTTC. It is translated as CSAKTPGTRYNEQFF. This chain connects TRBV20-1 to TRBJ2-1, with TRBD2 identical over 8 bases. From germline, CDR1 is DFQATT and CDR2 SNEGSKA (reference sequence). This CDR3 has 15 amino acids. The J segment lost 4 bases and the V segment lost 4 bases, leaving 9 bases of the junction unmatched.

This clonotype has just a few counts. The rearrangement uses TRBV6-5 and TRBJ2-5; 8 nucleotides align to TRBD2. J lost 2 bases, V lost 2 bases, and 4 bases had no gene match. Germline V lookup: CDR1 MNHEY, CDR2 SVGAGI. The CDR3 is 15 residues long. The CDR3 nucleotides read TGTGCCAGCAGTTACCGTTCTAGCGGGCAAGAGACCCAGTACTTC. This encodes CASSYRSSGQETQYF.

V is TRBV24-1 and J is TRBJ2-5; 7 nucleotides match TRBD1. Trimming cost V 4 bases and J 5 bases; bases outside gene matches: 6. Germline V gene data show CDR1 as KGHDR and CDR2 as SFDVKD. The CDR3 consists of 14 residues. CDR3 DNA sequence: TGTGCCACCAGTGACGGGACAGCCAGGGAGACCCAGTACTTC. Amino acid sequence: CATSDGTARETQYF.

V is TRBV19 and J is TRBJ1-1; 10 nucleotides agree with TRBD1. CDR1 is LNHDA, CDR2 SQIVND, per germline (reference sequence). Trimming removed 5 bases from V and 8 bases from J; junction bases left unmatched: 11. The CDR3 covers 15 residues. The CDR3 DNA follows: TGTGCCAGTAGTCCCAGGAGACAGGGGGCTATAGAAGCTTTCTTT. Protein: CASSPRRQGAIEAFF.

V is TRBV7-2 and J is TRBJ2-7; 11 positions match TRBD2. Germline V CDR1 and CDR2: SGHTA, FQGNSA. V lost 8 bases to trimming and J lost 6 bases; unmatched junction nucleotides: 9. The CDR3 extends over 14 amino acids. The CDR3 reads CASHPGLAASEQYF. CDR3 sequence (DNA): TGTGCCAGCCACCCGGGACTAGCGGCAAGCGAGCAGTACTTC.

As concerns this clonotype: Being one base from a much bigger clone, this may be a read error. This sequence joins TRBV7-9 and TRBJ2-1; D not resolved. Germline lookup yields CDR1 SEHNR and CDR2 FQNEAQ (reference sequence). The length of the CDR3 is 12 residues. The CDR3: CAISPTLNEQFF. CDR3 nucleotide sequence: TGTGCCATCAGCCCCACTCTCAATGAGCAGTTCTTC.

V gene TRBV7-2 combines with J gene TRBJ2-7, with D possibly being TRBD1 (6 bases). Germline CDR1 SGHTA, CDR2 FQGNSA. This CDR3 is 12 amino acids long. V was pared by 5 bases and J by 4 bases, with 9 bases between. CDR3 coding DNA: TGTGCCAGCAGCGTCACAGGGTACGAGCAGTACTTC. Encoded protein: CASSVTGYEQYF. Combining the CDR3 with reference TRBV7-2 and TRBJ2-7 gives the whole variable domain GAGVSQSPSNKVTEKGKDVELRCDPISGHTALYWYRQSLGQGLEFLIYFQGNSAPDKSGLPSDRFSAERTGGSVSTLTIQRTQQEDSAVYLCASSVTGYEQYFGPGTRLTVT.

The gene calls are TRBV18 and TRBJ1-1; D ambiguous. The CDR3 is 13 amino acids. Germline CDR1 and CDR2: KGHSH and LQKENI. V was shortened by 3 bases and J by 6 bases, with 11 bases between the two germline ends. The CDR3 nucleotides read TGTGCCAGCTCACCGGAAAGGATGGCTGAAGCTTTCTTT. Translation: CASSPERMAEAFF.